This TCR beta chain came from a study of blood T cell repertoires in COVID-19. Profiled with immunoSEQ multiplex PCR; TCRdb holds only in-frame clones, not every one. The sample includes 200,000 to 300,000 clones, roughly 84% of them seen just once. This receptor was obtained from a man aged 55-75 years with acute or convalescent COVID-19. Sample: peripheral blood.

CDR3 residues: CASSPGPGGYNEQFF. The CDR3 nucleotides are TGTGCCAGCAGCCCAGGTCCTGGGGGGTACAATGAGCAGTTCTTC. The chain is built from TRBV7-6 and TRBJ2-1; weak D call: TRBD2 (6 bases). CDR3 size: 15 residues. Trimming stripped 5 bases from V and 4 bases from J, with 15 bases between. CDR1 SGHVS and CDR2 FNYEAQ come from the germline V gene.